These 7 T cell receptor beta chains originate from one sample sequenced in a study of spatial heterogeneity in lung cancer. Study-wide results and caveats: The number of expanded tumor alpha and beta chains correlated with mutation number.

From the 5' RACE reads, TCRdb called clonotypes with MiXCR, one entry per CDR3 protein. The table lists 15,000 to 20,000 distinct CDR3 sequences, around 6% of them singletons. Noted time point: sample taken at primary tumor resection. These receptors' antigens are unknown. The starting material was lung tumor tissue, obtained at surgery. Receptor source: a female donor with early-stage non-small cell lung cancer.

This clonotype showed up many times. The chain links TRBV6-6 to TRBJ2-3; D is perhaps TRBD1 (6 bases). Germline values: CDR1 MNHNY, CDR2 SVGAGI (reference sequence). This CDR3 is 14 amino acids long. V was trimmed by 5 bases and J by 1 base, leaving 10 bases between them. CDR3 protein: CASSGGLGTDTQYF. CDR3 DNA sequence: TGTGCCAGCAGTGGGGGCCTCGGCACAGATACGCAGTATTTT.

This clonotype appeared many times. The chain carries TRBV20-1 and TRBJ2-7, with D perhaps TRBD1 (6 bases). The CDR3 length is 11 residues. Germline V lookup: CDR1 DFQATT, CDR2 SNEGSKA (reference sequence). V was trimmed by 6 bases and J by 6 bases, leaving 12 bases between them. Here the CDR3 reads CSAHGTLEQYF. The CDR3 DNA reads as TGCAGTGCCCACGGGACACTCGAGCAGTACTTC.

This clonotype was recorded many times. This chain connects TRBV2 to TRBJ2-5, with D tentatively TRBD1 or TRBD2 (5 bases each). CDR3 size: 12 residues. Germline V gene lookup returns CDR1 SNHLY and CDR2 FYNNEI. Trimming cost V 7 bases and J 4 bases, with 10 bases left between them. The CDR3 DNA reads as TGTGCCAGCAAGGCAGGGACAGAGACCCAGTACTTC. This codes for CASKAGTETQYF.

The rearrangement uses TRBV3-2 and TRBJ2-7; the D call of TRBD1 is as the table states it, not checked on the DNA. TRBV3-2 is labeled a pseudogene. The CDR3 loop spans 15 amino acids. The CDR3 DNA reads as TGTGCCAGCAGCCAAGTGGGGGGCTTTAGGAGCGAGCAGTACTTC. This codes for CASSQVGGFRSEQYF.

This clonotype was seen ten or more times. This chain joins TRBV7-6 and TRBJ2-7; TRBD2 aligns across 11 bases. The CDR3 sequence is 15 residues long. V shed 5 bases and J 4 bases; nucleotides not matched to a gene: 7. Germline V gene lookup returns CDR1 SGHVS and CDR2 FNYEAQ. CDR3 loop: CASSPTSGSRYEQYF. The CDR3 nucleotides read TGTGCCAGCAGCCCTACTAGCGGGAGTAGGTACGAGCAGTACTTC.

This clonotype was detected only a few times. In DNA, the CDR3 is TGCGCCAGCAGCCAAGATGGGCTAGCGGGAGCCTACTACGAGCAGTACTTC. Its protein product is CASSQDGLAGAYYEQYF. The V and J genes are TRBV4-3 and TRBJ2-7, with TRBD2 matching over 10 bases. CDR3 length equals 17 residues. Germline values: CDR1 LGHNA, CDR2 YSLEER. The V segment lost 0 bases and the J segment 3 bases; nucleotides outside the gene matches: 8.

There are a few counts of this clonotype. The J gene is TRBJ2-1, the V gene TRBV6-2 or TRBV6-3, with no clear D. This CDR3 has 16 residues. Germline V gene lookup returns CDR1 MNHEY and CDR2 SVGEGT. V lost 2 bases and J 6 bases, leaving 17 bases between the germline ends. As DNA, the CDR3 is TGTGCCAGCAGTTACGTCCCGCCTTTAGCCGGCAATGAGCAGTTCTTC. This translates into CASSYVPPLAGNEQFF.